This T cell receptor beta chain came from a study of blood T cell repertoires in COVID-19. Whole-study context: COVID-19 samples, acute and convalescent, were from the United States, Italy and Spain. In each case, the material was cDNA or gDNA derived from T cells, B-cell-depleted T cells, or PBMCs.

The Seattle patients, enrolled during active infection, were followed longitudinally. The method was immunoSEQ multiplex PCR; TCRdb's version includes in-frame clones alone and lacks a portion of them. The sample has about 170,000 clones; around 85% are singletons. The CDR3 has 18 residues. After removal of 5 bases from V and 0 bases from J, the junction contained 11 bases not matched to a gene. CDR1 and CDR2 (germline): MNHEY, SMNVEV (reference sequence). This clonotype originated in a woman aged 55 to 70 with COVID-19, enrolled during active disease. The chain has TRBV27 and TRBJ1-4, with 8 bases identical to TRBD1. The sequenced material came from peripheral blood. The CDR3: CASSSLRGLGATNEKLFF. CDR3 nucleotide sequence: TGTGCCAGCAGTAGCCTCAGGGGGCTCGGGGCAACTAATGAAAAACTGTTTTTT.